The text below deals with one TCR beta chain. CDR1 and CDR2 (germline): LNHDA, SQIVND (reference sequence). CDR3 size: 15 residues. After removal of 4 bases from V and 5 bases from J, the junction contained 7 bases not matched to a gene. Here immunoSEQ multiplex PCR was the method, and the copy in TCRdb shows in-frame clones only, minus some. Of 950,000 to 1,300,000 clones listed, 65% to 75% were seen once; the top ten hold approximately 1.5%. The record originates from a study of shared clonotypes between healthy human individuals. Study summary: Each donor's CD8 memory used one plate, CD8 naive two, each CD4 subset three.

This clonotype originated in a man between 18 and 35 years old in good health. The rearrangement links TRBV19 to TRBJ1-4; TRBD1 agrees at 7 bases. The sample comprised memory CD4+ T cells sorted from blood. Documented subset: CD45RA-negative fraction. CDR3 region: CASSTAGQLNEKLFF. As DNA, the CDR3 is TGTGCCAGTAGTACAGCGGGACAGTTAAATGAAAAACTGTTTTTT.